What follows describes a single T cell receptor beta chain. Sequencing was performed with immunoSEQ multiplex PCR; in TCRdb, only in-frame clones are kept and a portion is missing. The repertoire holds a few hundred thousand clones, with over 80% as singletons. CDR3 length: 15 residues. V shed 2 bases and J shed 5 bases, with 15 bases lying between them. Per the germline V gene, CDR1 is MNHEY and CDR2 is SMNVEV (reference sequence). The entry originates in a study of blood T cell repertoires in COVID-19. The source is a woman between 50 and 59 years old with COVID-19, enrolled during active disease. The sequencing sample was made of peripheral blood. The V and J genes are TRBV27 and TRBJ2-5, with a tentative D call TRBD2 (6 bases). The CDR3 nucleotides are TGTGCCAGCAGTTTACGATGGGGGAGGCGGGAGACCCAGTACTTC. It is translated as CASSLRWGRRETQYF.